The 30 T cell receptor beta chains listed next were all sequenced from one sample in a study of neoadjuvant nivolumab and ipilimumab in lung cancer. The repertoire was sequenced with immunoSEQ multiplex PCR; TCRdb's copy has only in-frame clones and lacks some. The repertoire holds 25,000 to 35,000 clones, with around 90% as singletons. Sequencing was performed on peripheral blood, taken after neoadjuvant nivolumab, alone or with ipilimumab, at or shortly before surgery. The receptors here all came from an adult with non-small cell lung cancer.

The rearrangement uses TRBV10-1 and TRBJ2-3; 7 nucleotides line up with TRBD2. From germline, CDR1 is WNHNN and CDR2 SYGVQD (reference sequence). This CDR3 spans 14 amino acids. V trimming: 2 bases; J trimming: 10 bases; junction bases outside the gene matches: 9. The CDR3 DNA is TGCGCCAGCAGTGAGACGGGGGGAGCAGGTCCGCAGTATTTT. This encodes CASSETGGAGPQYF.

The rearrangement links TRBV29-1 to TRBJ2-5; either TRBD1 or TRBD2 may supply D (5 bases each). The V gene's germline CDR1 is SQVTM and CDR2 ANQGSEA. The CDR3 sequence is 11 residues long. V was pared by 4 bases and J by 5 bases, with 8 bases between. The CDR3 spells CSVVGVETQYF. CDR3 DNA sequence: TGCAGCGTTGTGGGGGTGGAGACCCAGTACTTC.

The genes are TRBV4-1 and TRBJ2-7; 8 nucleotides agree with TRBD2. The junction had 6 bases not matched to a gene; V was cut back by 2 bases and J by 3 bases. Germline CDR1 is MGHRA and CDR2 is YSYEKL. This CDR3 region has 15 residues. CDR3 nucleotide sequence: TGCGCCAGCAGCCAAAAACTAGCGGAGGACTACGAGCAGTACTTC. This codes for CASSQKLAEDYEQYF.

V and J are TRBV4-1 and TRBJ1-3; possibly TRBD1 for D (5 bases). Germline values: CDR1 MGHRA, CDR2 YSYEKL. The CDR3 is made up of 15 amino acids. V lost 3 bases to trimming and J lost 0 bases, with 9 bases between them. CDR3 loop: CASSHPGTSGNTIYF. DNA of the CDR3: TGCGCCAGCAGCCACCCCGGGACCTCTGGAAACACCATATATTTT.

V gene TRBV5-1 combines with J gene TRBJ2-2; D possibly corresponds to TRBD2 (6 bases). CDR1 is SGHRS, CDR2 YFSETQ, per germline. Deletions cut 4 bases from V and 0 bases from J, with 13 bases between. The CDR3 loop spans 16 amino acids. The CDR3 sequence is CASSPGTHANTGELFF. In DNA form, the CDR3 reads TGCGCCAGCAGCCCCGGGACTCATGCGAACACCGGGGAGCTGTTTTTT.

The V gene is TRBV7-6, the J gene TRBJ1-4; TRBD1 aligns across 9 bases. V gave up 5 bases and J gave up 8 bases; unmatched junction bases: 9. The CDR3 spans 15 residues. Germline V gene sequence: CDR1 SGHVS, CDR2 FNYEAQ. This CDR3 reads CASSPRTGDGEKLFF. CDR3 bases: TGTGCCAGCAGCCCGCGGACAGGGGACGGGGAAAAACTGTTTTTT.

This sequence joins TRBV5-1 and TRBJ1-1, with D tentatively TRBD1 (6 bases). Deletions cut 4 bases from V and 3 bases from J, with 16 bases between. CDR3 length equals 15 residues. Germline CDR1 SGHRS, CDR2 YFSETQ. CDR3 region: CASSTQGWGDTEAFF. The DNA for the CDR3 is TGCGCCAGCAGCACCCAGGGGTGGGGGGACACTGAAGCTTTCTTT.

This sequence joins TRBV2 and TRBJ1-5; perhaps TRBD1 as D (5 bases). The CDR3 length is 15 residues. Germline assignment: CDR1 SNHLY and CDR2 FYNNEI. V lost 3 bases to trimming and J lost 6 bases, with 15 bases between them. The CDR3: CASSEDGQGSQPQHF. The CDR3 nucleotides read TGTGCCAGCAGTGAGGATGGGCAGGGAAGTCAGCCCCAGCATTTT.

To note about this clone: A read error may account for a junction end that differs from germline. This sequence joins TRBV2 and TRBJ2-7, with D possibly being TRBD1 (5 bases). Germline V gene data show CDR1 as SNHLY and CDR2 as FYNNEI. This CDR3 has 11 amino acids. CDR3 loop: CASSEFVQDHF. CDR3 sequence (DNA): TGTGCCAGCAGTGAGTTCGTACAGGACCACTTC. Using reference TRBV2 and TRBJ2-7 for the parts outside the CDR3, the full variable domain is EPEVTQTPSHQVTQMGQEVILRCVPISNHLYFYWYRQILGQKVEFLVSFYNNEISEKSEIFDDQFSVERPDGSNFTLKIRSTKLEDSAMYFCASSEFVQDHFGPGTRLTVT.

This clone was seen a single time. V and J are TRBV7-9 and TRBJ1-2; 7 positions match TRBD1. The V segment lost 0 bases and the J segment 6 bases; nucleotides outside the gene matches: 10. Germline-derived CDR1 and CDR2 are SEHNR and FQNEAQ (reference sequence). CDR3 length equals 16 residues. In nucleotides, the CDR3 is TGTGCCAGCAGCTTAGCGGGAGACAGGGACCCCCATGGCTACACCTTC. This sequence encodes CASSLAGDRDPHGYTF.

The chain uses TRBV4-1 and TRBJ2-7, with D possibly TRBD1 on 6 matching bases. This CDR3 is 16 amino acids long. With 4 bases removed from V and 2 bases from J, the gap between germline ends came to 18 bases. Germline loops: CDR1 MGHRA, CDR2 YSYEKL. The DNA of the CDR3 is TGCGCCAGCAGCCTGCAGAATACCGGGACACCCTACGAGCAGTACTTC. Protein sequence: CASSLQNTGTPYEQYF.

V gene TRBV5-1 combines with J gene TRBJ2-1; 9 bases are shared with TRBD2. V was clipped by 2 bases and J by 7 bases; unmatched bases: 7. Germline V lookup: CDR1 SGHRS, CDR2 YFSETQ. The CDR3 contains 15 residues. The CDR3: CASSFRAGGENEQFF. CDR3 nucleotides: TGCGCCAGCAGCTTCCGAGCGGGAGGAGAAAATGAGCAGTTCTTC.

The rearrangement uses TRBV29-1 and TRBJ2-1; 7 bases match TRBD2. The CDR3 contains 15 residues. Germline V CDR1 and CDR2: SQVTM, ANQGSEA. The J segment lost 1 base and the V segment lost 6 bases, leaving 9 bases of the junction unmatched. The DNA of the CDR3 is TGCAGCGTCCGGGGAGGGCCGGATTCCTACAATGAGCAGTTCTTC. Amino acids: CSVRGGPDSYNEQFF.

The chain couples TRBV5-1 to TRBJ2-3, with D uncertain. Between the trimmed V and J ends, which lost 0 bases and 1 base, there was a span of 6 bases. Germline values: CDR1 SGHRS, CDR2 YFSETQ. The CDR3 totals 14 residues. The CDR3 bases are TGCGCCAGCAGCTTGGGGCACCGCACAGATACGCAGTATTTT. It codes for CASSLGHRTDTQYF.

The chain uses TRBV7-2 and TRBJ2-7, with TRBD1 identical over 7 bases. This CDR3 comprises 14 residues. The V gene end was trimmed by 5 bases and the J gene end by 1 base; junction bases not matched to a gene: 5. Germline CDR1 SGHTA, CDR2 FQGNSA. CDR3 sequence (DNA): TGTGCCAGCAGCCTCCGGGACAGATCCTACGAGCAGTACTTC. Residues: CASSLRDRSYEQYF.

This rearrangement joins TRBV7-3 to TRBJ2-7, with D possibly being TRBD1 (6 bases). The CDR3 length is 20 residues. Looked up from germline, CDR1 is SGHTA and CDR2 is FQGTGA. The ends were cut back, 5 bases at V and 4 bases at J, with 33 bases in the middle. Here the CDR3 reads CASSHQTQGVGVDLLYEQYF. DNA for the CDR3: TGTGCCAGCAGCCACCAGACACAGGGCGTCGGAGTAGATTTGTTGTACGAGCAGTACTTC. Combining the CDR3 with reference TRBV7-3 and TRBJ2-7 gives the whole variable domain GAGVSQTPSNKVTEKGKYVELRCDPISGHTALYWYRQSLGQGPEFLIYFQGTGAADDSGLPNDRFFAVRPEGSVSTLKIQRTERGDSAVYLCASSHQTQGVGVDLLYEQYFGPGTRLTVT.

This rearrangement joins TRBV10-2 to TRBJ2-4; D remains ambiguous. Germline V lookup: CDR1 WSHSY, CDR2 SAAADI. Trimming took off 0 bases at V and 0 bases at J, with 12 bases between the two ends. This CDR3 has 17 residues. CDR3 in DNA: TGCGCCAGCAGTGAGTCCCAACTGATACTAGCCAAAAACATTCAGTACTTC. It encodes CASSESQLILAKNIQYF.

The rearrangement joins TRBV4-1 to TRBJ2-1; tentatively, D is TRBD1 or TRBD2 (5 bases each). This CDR3 spans 13 amino acids. CDR1 is MGHRA, CDR2 YSYEKL, per germline. V was pared by 4 bases and J by 7 bases, with 11 bases between. CDR3 amino acids: CASSRIEGNEQFF. In nucleotides, the CDR3 is TGCGCCAGCAGCCGGATAGAGGGGAATGAGCAGTTCTTC.

This chain connects TRBV28 to TRBJ2-7, with unresolved D. Germline CDR1 is MDHEN and CDR2 is SYDVKM. This CDR3 has 11 amino acids. Trimming cost V 4 bases and J 4 bases, with 5 bases left between them. The CDR3 sequence: CASSSSYEQYF. DNA of the CDR3: TGTGCCAGCAGTTCCTCATACGAGCAGTACTTC.

This rearrangement joins TRBV10-3 to TRBJ2-5; 7 bases line up with TRBD1. V lost 7 bases to trimming and J lost 5 bases; unmatched junction nucleotides: 10. The CDR3 sequence is 14 residues long. CDR1 and CDR2 (germline): ENHRY, SYGVKD. The CDR3 spells CAIKVTGFGETQYF. DNA for the CDR3: TGTGCCATCAAGGTGACAGGGTTTGGGGAGACCCAGTACTTC.

This clone was recorded a few times. The V gene is TRBV5-6, the J gene TRBJ2-7; D gene unclear. In germline, CDR1 is SGHDT, CDR2 YYEEEE. This CDR3 contains 16 residues. The ends were cut back, 1 base at V and 2 bases at J, with 16 bases in the middle. CDR3 amino acids: CASSLFRVPVTYEQYF. Here the CDR3 DNA reads TGTGCCAGCAGCTTGTTTCGGGTCCCAGTGACCTACGAGCAGTACTTC.

The chain uses TRBV2 and TRBJ1-1; no definite D call. CDR1 is SNHLY and CDR2 is FYNNEI in the germline V gene. The V and J ends lost 3 bases and 5 bases respectively, with 10 bases between them. This CDR3 has 13 amino acids. The CDR3 protein is CASSDEVGTEAFF. In nucleotides, the CDR3 is TGTGCCAGCAGTGACGAGGTGGGTACTGAAGCTTTCTTT.

CDR3 DNA: TGTGCCAGCAGCTCAACAGGGATCCCCAATCAGCCCCAGCATTTT. Translation gives CASSSTGIPNQPQHF. This rearrangement joins TRBV11-2 to TRBJ1-5; possibly TRBD1 for D (6 bases). This CDR3 is 15 amino acids long. CDR1 and CDR2 from the germline V gene are SGHAT and FQNNGV. Trimming took 4 bases from V and 3 from J, leaving 13 bases between them. The entire variable domain, with the rest obtained from reference TRBV11-2 and TRBJ1-5, is as follows: EAGVAQSPRYKIIEKRQSVAFWCNPISGHATLYWYQQILGQGPKLLIQFQNNGVVDDSQLPKDRFSAERLKGVDSTLKIQPAKLEDSAVYLCASSSTGIPNQPQHFGDGTRLSIL.

The chain links TRBV10-2 to TRBJ2-6; possible D gene TRBD1, 6 bases. Trimming shortened V by 0 bases and J by 1 base, and 13 bases separated the two germline ends. CDR1 WSHSY and CDR2 SAAADI come from the germline V gene. CDR3 length: 18 amino acids. The CDR3 sequence is CASSESRGGPSGANVLTF. The CDR3 DNA is TGCGCCAGCAGTGAGTCGAGAGGGGGACCTTCTGGGGCCAACGTCCTGACTTTC.

The rearrangement links TRBV5-4 to TRBJ2-1; D perhaps matches TRBD2 (6 bases). The ends were cut back, 4 bases at V and 0 bases at J, with 14 bases in the middle. The length of the CDR3 is 16 residues. Germline V gene sequence: CDR1 SGHNT, CDR2 YYREEE (reference sequence). CDR3 residues: CASSPGTPSSYNEQFF. DNA for the CDR3: TGTGCCAGCAGCCCCGGGACTCCCAGCTCCTACAATGAGCAGTTCTTC.

DNA of the CDR3: TGCGCCAGCAGCCCTATCCGGTCACGGGGCGAGCAGTACTTC. Its translation is CASSPIRSRGEQYF. The gene calls are TRBV5-1 and TRBJ2-7; D is perhaps TRBD2 (5 bases). The CDR3 is 14 residues long. The ends were cut back, 4 bases at V and 6 bases at J, with 17 bases in the middle. Looked up from germline, CDR1 is SGHRS and CDR2 is YFSETQ.

The chain couples TRBV5-6 to TRBJ2-7; 10 nucleotides agree with TRBD2. Trimming took 4 bases from V and 3 from J; bases not matched to a gene: 10. This CDR3 comprises 16 residues. Germline CDR1 SGHDT, CDR2 YYEEEE. Here the CDR3 DNA reads TGTGCCAGCAGCCCGCGCCGGACTAGCGGAAACTACGAGCAGTACTTC. It translates to CASSPRRTSGNYEQYF.

The gene calls are TRBV29-1 and TRBJ1-2; maybe TRBD1 (5 bases). Trimming cost V 7 bases and J 6 bases, with 15 bases left between them. This CDR3 has 12 amino acids. Per germline, CDR1 SQVTM and CDR2 ANQGSEA. The CDR3 reads CSAPAAGDGYTF. For the CDR3, the DNA is TGCAGCGCCCCCGCGGCGGGGGATGGCTACACCTTC.

The chain has TRBV7-9 and TRBJ2-1; TRBD2 aligns across 7 bases. Unmatched junction bases numbered 6, after V lost 2 bases and J lost 5 bases. In germline, CDR1 is SEHNR, CDR2 FQNEAQ (reference sequence). The CDR3 is 15 amino acids. The CDR3 loop is CASSLRGGPDNEQFF. The CDR3 nucleotides read TGTGCCAGCAGCTTACGGGGAGGGCCCGACAATGAGCAGTTCTTC.

The chain couples TRBV5-1 to TRBJ1-3, with 7 bases that match TRBD1. Germline CDR1 and CDR2: SGHRS and YFSETQ. CDR3 length: 16 residues. V was clipped by 0 bases and J by 4 bases; unmatched bases: 7. The DNA of the CDR3 is TGCGCCAGCAGCTTGGCCGGGGGGACAGACGGAAACACCATATATTTT. It encodes CASSLAGGTDGNTIYF.